What follows are 2 T cell receptor beta chains derived from one specimen sequenced in a study of control samples from healthy donors and cancer patients. Produced via immunoSEQ multiplex PCR; TCRdb's table is partial and in-frame only. The table has roughly 40,000 clones, approximately 90% seen once. Sequenced input: blood. These TCRs come from a woman aged 45-65 years in good health.

The J gene is TRBJ1-2, the V gene TRBV6-2 or TRBV6-3, with D possibly TRBD1 on 5 matching bases. The CDR3 runs 14 residues. Per germline, CDR1 MNHEY and CDR2 SVGEGT. V was trimmed by 6 bases and J by 1 base, leaving 12 bases between them. The CDR3 here is CASSDPGFNYGYTF. CDR3 coding DNA: TGTGCCAGCAGCGACCCAGGGTTTAACTATGGCTACACCTTC.

CDR3 DNA sequence: TGTGCCTGGAGTCATATTAACACTGAAGCTTTCTTT. Translated: CAWSHINTEAFF. The V and J genes are TRBV30 and TRBJ1-1, with D uncertain. In germline, CDR1 is GTSNPN, CDR2 SVGIG (reference sequence). The ends were cut back, 2 bases at V and 2 bases at J, with 6 bases in the middle. The CDR3 spans 12 residues.